What follows describes a single T cell receptor beta chain. Some clones are missing from TCRdb's copy, which holds only in-frame ones; the method was immunoSEQ multiplex PCR. The table records about 120,000 clones, over 85% of them present only once. This sample is part of a study of T cell changes during pregnancy in multiple sclerosis. This CDR3 comprises 15 residues. Germline CDR1 and CDR2: MNHEY and SMNVEV (reference sequence). V shed 0 bases, J shed 3 bases, and the junction held 5 bases outside the gene matches. This TCR derives from a female donor with multiple sclerosis, enrolled in a pregnancy study. Sequencing used peripheral blood, obtained before pregnancy. V gene TRBV27 combines with J gene TRBJ2-7; 7 positions agree with TRBD1. The CDR3 coding sequence is TGTGCCAGCAGTTTATCTGAACAGGGGAACTACGAGCAGTACTTC. Amino acids: CASSLSEQGNYEQYF.